These T cell receptor beta chains were read from a single sample in a study of shared clonotypes between healthy human individuals. Some clones are missing from TCRdb's copy, which holds only in-frame ones; the method was immunoSEQ multiplex PCR. This sample has about 660,000 clones, with 74% found just once. The sample comprised memory CD4+ T cells sorted from blood. These TCRs come from a young woman in good health. The conserved cysteine and the conserved F or W are not part of the CDR3 here.

>TRBV6-5|TRBJ2-7
ASSPDEGLYEQY
>TRBV7-2|TRBJ2-3
ASSLYDITDTQY
>TRBV7-9|TRBJ1-6
ASSSGQGAHSPLH
>TRBV28|TRBJ2-1
ASTQSRAGSSYNEQF
>TRBV4-2|TRBJ2-1
ASSPTLTRDNEQF
>TRBV5-1|TRBJ2-3
ASSFLAGATDTQY
>TRBV18|TRBJ2-2
ASSQRENAAGELF
>TRBV25-1|TRBJ1-1
ASIHPSGIEITEAF
>TRBV15|TRBJ2-3
ATLAGESTDTQY
>TRBV6-6|TRBJ2-3
ASRPNTGGGSDTQY
>TRBV2|TRBJ1-1
ASRPGQGASWTEAF
>TRBV5-8|TRBJ2-3
ASSLRLAGEEDTQY
>TRBV11-2|TRBJ1-1
ASSLGIASQGQGTEAF
>TRBV28|TRBJ1-1
ASMFRRNTEAF
>TRBV19|TRBJ2-1
ASNPGVAGRNEQF
>TRBV5-4|TRBJ1-2
ASSGGAGGSIGYT
>TRBV28|TRBJ2-7
ASSFSGQPYEQY
>TRBV5-1|TRBJ2-3
ASSLWLAGAGTDTQY